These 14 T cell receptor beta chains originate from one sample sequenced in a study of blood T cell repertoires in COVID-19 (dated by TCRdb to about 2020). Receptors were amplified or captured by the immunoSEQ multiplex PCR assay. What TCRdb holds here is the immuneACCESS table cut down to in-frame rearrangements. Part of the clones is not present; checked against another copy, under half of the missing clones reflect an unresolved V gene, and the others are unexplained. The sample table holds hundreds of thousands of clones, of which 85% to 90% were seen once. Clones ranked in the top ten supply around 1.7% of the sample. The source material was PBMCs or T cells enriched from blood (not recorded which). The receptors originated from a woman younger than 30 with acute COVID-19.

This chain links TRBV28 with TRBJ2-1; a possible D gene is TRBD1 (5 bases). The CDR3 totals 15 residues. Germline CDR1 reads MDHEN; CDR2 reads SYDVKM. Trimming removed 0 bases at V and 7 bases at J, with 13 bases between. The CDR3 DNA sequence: TGTGCCAGCAGTTTATGGGGTGCAGGGCCAAATGAGCAGTTCTTC. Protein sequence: CASSLWGAGPNEQFF.

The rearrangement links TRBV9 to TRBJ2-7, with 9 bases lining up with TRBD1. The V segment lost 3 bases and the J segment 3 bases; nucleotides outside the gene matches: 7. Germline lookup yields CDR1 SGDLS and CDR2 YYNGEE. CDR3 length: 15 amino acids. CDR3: CASSDGTGSIYEQYF. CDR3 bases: TGTGCCAGCAGCGACGGGACAGGGAGTATCTACGAGCAGTACTTC.

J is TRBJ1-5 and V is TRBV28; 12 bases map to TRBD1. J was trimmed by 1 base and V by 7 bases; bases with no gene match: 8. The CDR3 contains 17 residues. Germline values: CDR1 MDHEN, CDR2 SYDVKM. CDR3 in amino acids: CASITIGTGGSNQPQHF. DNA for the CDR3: TGTGCCAGCATTACAATCGGGACAGGGGGCAGCAATCAGCCCCAGCATTTT. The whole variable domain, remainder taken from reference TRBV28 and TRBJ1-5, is DVKVTQSSRYLVKRTGEKVFLECVQDMDHENMFWYRQDPGLGLRLIYFSYDVKMKEKGDIPEGYSVSREKKERFSLILESASTNQTSMYLCASITIGTGGSNQPQHFGDGTRLSIL.

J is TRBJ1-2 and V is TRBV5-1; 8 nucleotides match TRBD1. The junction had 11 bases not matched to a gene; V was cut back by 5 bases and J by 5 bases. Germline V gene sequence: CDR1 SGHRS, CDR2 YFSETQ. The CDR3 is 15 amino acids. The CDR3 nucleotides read TGCGCCAGCAGTATTGGAACGGGACAGGAGTATGGCTACACCTTC. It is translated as CASSIGTGQEYGYTF.

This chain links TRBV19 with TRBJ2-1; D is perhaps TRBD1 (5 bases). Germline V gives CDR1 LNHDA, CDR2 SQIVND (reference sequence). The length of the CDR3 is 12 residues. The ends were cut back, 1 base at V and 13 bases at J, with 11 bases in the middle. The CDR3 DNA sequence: TGTGCCAGTAGTATAGTTGACAGAGATCAGTTCTTC. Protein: CASSIVDRDQFF.

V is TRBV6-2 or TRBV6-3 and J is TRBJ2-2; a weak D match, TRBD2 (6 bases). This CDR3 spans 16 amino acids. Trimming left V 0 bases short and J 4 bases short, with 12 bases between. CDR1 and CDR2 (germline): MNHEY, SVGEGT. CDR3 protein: CASSYSRGLTTGELFF. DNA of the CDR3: TGTGCCAGCAGTTACTCGAGGGGACTCACCACCGGGGAGCTGTTTTTT.

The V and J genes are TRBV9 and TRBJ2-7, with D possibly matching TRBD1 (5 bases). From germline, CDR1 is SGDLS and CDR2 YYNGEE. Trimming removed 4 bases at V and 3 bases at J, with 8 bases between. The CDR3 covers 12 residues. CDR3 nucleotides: TGTGCCAGCAGCTCCCAGGGCTACGAGCAGTACTTC. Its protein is CASSSQGYEQYF.

CDR3 DNA sequence: TGTGCCAGCAGCCAAGACCAGGAGGTCTCACCCCTCCACTTT. Translation: CASSQDQEVSPLHF. The gene calls are TRBV3-1 (or the pseudogene TRBV3-2) and TRBJ1-6; no clear D. CDR3 length: 14 residues. Germline V CDR1 and CDR2: LGHDT, YNNKEL (reference sequence). The ends were cut back, 0 bases at V and 10 bases at J, with 10 bases in the middle.

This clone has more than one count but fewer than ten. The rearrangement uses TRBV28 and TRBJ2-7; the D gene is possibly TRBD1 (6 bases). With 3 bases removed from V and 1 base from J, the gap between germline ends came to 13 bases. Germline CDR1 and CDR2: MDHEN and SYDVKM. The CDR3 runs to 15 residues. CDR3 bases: TGTGCCAGCAGTTTCTCCGGGACACCATCCTACGAGCAGTACTTC. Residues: CASSFSGTPSYEQYF. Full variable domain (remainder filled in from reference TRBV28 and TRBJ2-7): DVKVTQSSRYLVKRTGEKVFLECVQDMDHENMFWYRQDPGLGLRLIYFSYDVKMKEKGDIPEGYSVSREKKERFSLILESASTNQTSMYLCASSFSGTPSYEQYFGPGTRLTVT.

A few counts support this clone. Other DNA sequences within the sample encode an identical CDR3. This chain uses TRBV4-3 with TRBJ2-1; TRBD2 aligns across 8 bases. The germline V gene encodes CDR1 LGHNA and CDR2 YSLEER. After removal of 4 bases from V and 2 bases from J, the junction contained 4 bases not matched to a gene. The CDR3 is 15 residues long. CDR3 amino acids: CASSLGSGTYNEQFF. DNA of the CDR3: TGCGCCAGCAGCCTAGGTAGCGGGACCTACAATGAGCAGTTCTTC.

The CDR3 reads CASIREGLQETQYF. The CDR3 region has the DNA TGTGCCAGCATAAGGGAGGGCCTCCAAGAGACCCAGTACTTC. The J gene is TRBJ2-5, the V gene TRBV28, with TRBD2 matching over 7 bases. The CDR3 is 14 amino acids. Germline V gene lookup returns CDR1 MDHEN and CDR2 SYDVKM. V gave up 7 bases and J gave up 1 base; unmatched junction bases: 6. Using reference TRBV28 and TRBJ2-5 for the parts outside the CDR3, the full variable domain is DVKVTQSSRYLVKRTGEKVFLECVQDMDHENMFWYRQDPGLGLRLIYFSYDVKMKEKGDIPEGYSVSREKKERFSLILESASTNQTSMYLCASIREGLQETQYFGPGTRLLVL.

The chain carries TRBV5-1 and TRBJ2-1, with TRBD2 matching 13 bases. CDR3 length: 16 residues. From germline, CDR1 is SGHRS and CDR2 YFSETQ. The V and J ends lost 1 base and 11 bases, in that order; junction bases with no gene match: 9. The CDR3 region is CASSLRGLAGPIQQFF. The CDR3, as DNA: TGCGCCAGCAGCTTGCGGGGACTAGCGGGACCCATCCAGCAGTTCTTC.

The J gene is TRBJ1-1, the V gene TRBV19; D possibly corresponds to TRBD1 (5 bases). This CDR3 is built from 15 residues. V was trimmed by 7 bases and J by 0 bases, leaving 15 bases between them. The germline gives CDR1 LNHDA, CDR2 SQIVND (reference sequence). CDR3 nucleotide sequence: TGTGCCAGTATGGGGGGAAGGGGATTGAACACTGAAGCTTTCTTT. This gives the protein CASMGGRGLNTEAFF. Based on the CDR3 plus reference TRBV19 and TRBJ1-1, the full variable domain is DGGITQSPKYLFRKEGQNVTLSCEQNLNHDAMYWYRQDPGQGLRLIYYSQIVNDFQKGDIAEGYSVSREKKESFPLTVTSAQKNPTAFYLCASMGGRGLNTEAFFGQGTRLTVV.

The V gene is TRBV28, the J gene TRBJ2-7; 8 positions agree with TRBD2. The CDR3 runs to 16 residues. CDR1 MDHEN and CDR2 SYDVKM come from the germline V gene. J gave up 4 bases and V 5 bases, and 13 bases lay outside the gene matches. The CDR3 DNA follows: TGTGCCAGCAGTCCCTCAGTAGCGGGAATGAAGTACGAGCAGTACTTC. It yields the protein CASSPSVAGMKYEQYF.